The 10 T cell receptor beta chains below come from one sample, sequenced in a study of T cell responses to AZD1222 COVID-19 vaccine. Some clones are missing from TCRdb's copy, which holds only in-frame ones; the method was immunoSEQ multiplex PCR. The sample contains some 140,000 clones, 88% of which appear only once. Specimen: peripheral blood, collected on day 0 of AZD1222 vaccination. These receptors were obtained from an adult in good health.

The chain carries TRBV2 and TRBJ2-1; D gene ambiguous. This CDR3 region has 14 residues. V was clipped by 3 bases and J by 1 base, with 7 bases between them. Germline lookup yields CDR1 SNHLY and CDR2 FYNNEI. The CDR3 DNA sequence: TGTGCCAGCAGTGAGCAGATATCCTACAATGAGCAGTTCTTC. It specifies CASSEQISYNEQFF.

This rearrangement joins TRBV6-5 to TRBJ2-2; TRBD2 is a possible D gene (6 bases). CDR1 is MNHEY, CDR2 SVGAGI, per germline. The CDR3 totals 15 residues. Trimming pared 6 bases from V and 4 bases from J, leaving 15 bases between. CDR3 loop: CASSPVQGGTGELFF. The CDR3 DNA sequence: TGTGCCAGCAGCCCAGTCCAGGGAGGCACCGGGGAGCTGTTTTTT.

The genes are TRBV12-3 or TRBV12-4 and TRBJ2-2, with D maybe TRBD1 (6 bases). The V end was cut by 6 bases, the J end by 6 bases, with 11 bases between. This CDR3 comprises 13 residues. CDR3 amino acids: CASSLQGAGELFF. CDR3 coding DNA: TGTGCCAGCAGCCTACAGGGCGCCGGGGAGCTGTTTTTT.

V and J are TRBV11-1 and TRBJ2-3, with no clear D. The CDR3 loop spans 13 amino acids. Germline V gene sequence: CDR1 SGHAT, CDR2 FQDESV (reference sequence). V lost 5 bases to trimming and J lost 4 bases, with 10 bases between them. The CDR3 is CASSPQIADTQYF. The CDR3 nucleotides are TGTGCCAGCAGCCCGCAGATTGCAGATACGCAGTATTTT.

V usage is TRBV11-2 and J usage is TRBJ2-7, with D maybe TRBD1 (6 bases). The V gene's germline CDR1 is SGHAT and CDR2 FQNNGV. The V end was cut by 6 bases, the J end by 0 bases, with 15 bases between. CDR3 length equals 15 residues. In DNA form, the CDR3 reads TGTGCCAGCAGTTACGACAGGTCGAGCTCCTACGAGCAGTACTTC. It is translated as CASSYDRSSSYEQYF.

The chain has TRBV19 and TRBJ1-1; perhaps TRBD1 as D (5 bases). V was clipped by 8 bases and J by 1 base, with 8 bases between them. Looked up from germline, CDR1 is LNHDA and CDR2 is SQIVND (reference sequence). The CDR3 runs to 12 residues. The CDR3 DNA sequence: TGTGCCAGTGGGACCGGGAACACTGAAGCTTTCTTT. Protein product: CASGTGNTEAFF.

This clone has only a few counts. The V and J genes are TRBV28 and TRBJ1-2, with D possibly being TRBD1 (6 bases). Trimming pared 5 bases from V and 4 bases from J, leaving 8 bases between. The CDR3 runs to 12 residues. CDR1 MDHEN and CDR2 SYDVKM come from the germline V gene. DNA for the CDR3: TGTGCCAGCAGTGCCAGGGGCTATGGCTACACCTTC. Translated: CASSARGYGYTF.

The V call is TRBV5-6, the J call TRBJ1-5; D not certain. The germline V and J ends were trimmed by 0 bases and 1 base, with 5 bases remaining between them. Germline assignment: CDR1 SGHDT and CDR2 YYEEEE. The CDR3 is made up of 14 amino acids. CDR3 DNA: TGTGCCAGCAGCTTGGCAGGCAGCAATCAGCCCCAGCATTTT. Translated: CASSLAGSNQPQHF.

V and J are TRBV7-2 and TRBJ1-1; no firm D call. This CDR3 is 16 amino acids long. V lost 2 bases to trimming and J lost 3 bases, with 16 bases between them. CDR1 and CDR2 from the germline V gene are SGHTA and FQGNSA. The CDR3 region has the DNA TGTGCCAGCAGCTTAAAGTTTGAGGCGGACGACACTGAAGCTTTCTTT. It codes for CASSLKFEADDTEAFF.

This clone showed up just once. V gene TRBV7-2 combines with J gene TRBJ2-7; 7 positions agree with TRBD2. Germline V gene sequence: CDR1 SGHTA, CDR2 FQGNSA. Trimming removed 8 bases from V and 0 bases from J; junction bases left unmatched: 7. The CDR3 runs 14 residues. This chain's CDR3 is CASGWGGSSYEQYF. CDR3 coding DNA: TGTGCCAGCGGCTGGGGGGGAAGCTCCTACGAGCAGTACTTC.